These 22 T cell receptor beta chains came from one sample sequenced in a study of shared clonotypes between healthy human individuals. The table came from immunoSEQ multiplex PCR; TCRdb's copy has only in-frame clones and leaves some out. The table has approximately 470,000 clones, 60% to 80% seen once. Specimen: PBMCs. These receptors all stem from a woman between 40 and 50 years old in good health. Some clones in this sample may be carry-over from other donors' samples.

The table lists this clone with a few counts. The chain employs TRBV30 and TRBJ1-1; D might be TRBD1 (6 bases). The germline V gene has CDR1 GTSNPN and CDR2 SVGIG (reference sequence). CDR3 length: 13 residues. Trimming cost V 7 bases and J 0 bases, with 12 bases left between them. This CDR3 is CAYTRGLNTEAFF. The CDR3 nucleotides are TGTGCCTATACCAGGGGCTTGAACACTGAAGCTTTCTTT.

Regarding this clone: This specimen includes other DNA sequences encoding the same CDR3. The CDR3 sequence is CASSLAGEGYNEQFF. The CDR3 DNA is TGTGCCAGCAGTTTGGCGGGAGAGGGCTACAATGAGCAGTTCTTC. The chain has TRBV28 and TRBJ2-1, with 7 bases aligning to TRBD2. This CDR3 has 15 amino acids. V trimming: 3 bases; J trimming: 3 bases; junction bases outside the gene matches: 5. The germline V gene has CDR1 MDHEN and CDR2 SYDVKM.

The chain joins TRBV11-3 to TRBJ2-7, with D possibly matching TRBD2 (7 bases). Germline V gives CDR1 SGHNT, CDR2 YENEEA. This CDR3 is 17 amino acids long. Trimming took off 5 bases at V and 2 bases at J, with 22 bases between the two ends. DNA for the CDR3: TGTGCCAGCAGCCCGCGAAGGGGGTCTGCGGGAGCCTACGAGCAGTACTTC. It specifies CASSPRRGSAGAYEQYF.

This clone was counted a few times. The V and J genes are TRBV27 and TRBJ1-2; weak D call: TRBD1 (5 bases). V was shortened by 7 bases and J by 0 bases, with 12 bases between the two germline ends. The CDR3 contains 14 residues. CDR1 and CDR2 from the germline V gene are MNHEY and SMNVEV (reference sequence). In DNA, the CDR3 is TGTGCCAGCAAAGGGCAGGGTTCTAACTATGGCTACACCTTC. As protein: CASKGQGSNYGYTF.

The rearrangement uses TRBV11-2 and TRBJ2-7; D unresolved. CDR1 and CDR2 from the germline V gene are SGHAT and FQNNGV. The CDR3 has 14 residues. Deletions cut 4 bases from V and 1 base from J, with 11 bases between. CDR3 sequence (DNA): TGTGCCAGCAGCTGGTTTACTACATCCTACGAGCAGTACTTC. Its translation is CASSWFTTSYEQYF. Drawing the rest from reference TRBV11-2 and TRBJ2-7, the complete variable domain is EAGVAQSPRYKIIEKRQSVAFWCNPISGHATLYWYQQILGQGPKLLIQFQNNGVVDDSQLPKDRFSAERLKGVDSTLKIQPAKLEDSAVYLCASSWFTTSYEQYFGPGTRLTVT.

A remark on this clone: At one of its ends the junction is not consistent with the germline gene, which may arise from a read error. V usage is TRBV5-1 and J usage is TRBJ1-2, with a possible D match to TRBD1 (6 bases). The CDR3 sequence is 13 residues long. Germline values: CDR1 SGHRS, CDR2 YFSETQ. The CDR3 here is CASNLGGREGYTF. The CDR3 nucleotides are TGCGCCAGCAACTTGGGGGGGCGCGAGGGCTACACCTTC.

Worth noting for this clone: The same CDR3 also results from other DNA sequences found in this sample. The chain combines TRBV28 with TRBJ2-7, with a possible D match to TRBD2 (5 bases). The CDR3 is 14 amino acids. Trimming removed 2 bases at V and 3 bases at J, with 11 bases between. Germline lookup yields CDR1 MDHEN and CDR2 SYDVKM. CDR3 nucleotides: TGTGCCAGCAGTTTACCCAGCGGTATCTACGAGCAGTACTTC. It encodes CASSLPSGIYEQYF.

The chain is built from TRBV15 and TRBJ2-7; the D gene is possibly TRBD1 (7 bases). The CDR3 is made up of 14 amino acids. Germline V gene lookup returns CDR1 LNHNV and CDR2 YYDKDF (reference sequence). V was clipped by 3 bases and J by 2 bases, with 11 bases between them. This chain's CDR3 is CATSRAGGPYEQYF. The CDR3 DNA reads TGTGCCACCAGCAGGGCAGGGGGGCCCTACGAGCAGTACTTC.

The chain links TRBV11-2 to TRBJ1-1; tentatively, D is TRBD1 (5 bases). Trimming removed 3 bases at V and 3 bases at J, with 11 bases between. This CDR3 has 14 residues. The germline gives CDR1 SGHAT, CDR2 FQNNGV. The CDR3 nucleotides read TGTGCCAGCAGCTTCACTTCAGGGTACACTGAAGCTTTCTTT. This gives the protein CASSFTSGYTEAFF. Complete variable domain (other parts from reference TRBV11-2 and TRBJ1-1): EAGVAQSPRYKIIEKRQSVAFWCNPISGHATLYWYQQILGQGPKLLIQFQNNGVVDDSQLPKDRFSAERLKGVDSTLKIQPAKLEDSAVYLCASSFTSGYTEAFFGQGTRLTVV.

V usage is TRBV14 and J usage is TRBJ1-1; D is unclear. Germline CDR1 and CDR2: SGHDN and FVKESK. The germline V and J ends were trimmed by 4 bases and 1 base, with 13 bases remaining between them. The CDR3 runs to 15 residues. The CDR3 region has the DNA TGTGCCAGCAGCCCCGGGGAACACTGGAACACTGAAGCTTTCTTT. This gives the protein CASSPGEHWNTEAFF.

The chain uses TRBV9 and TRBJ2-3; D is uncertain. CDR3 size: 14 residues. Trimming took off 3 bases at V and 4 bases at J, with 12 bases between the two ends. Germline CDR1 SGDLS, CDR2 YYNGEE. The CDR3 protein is CASSAALASDTQYF. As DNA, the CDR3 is TGTGCCAGCAGCGCGGCTCTGGCTTCAGATACGCAGTATTTT.

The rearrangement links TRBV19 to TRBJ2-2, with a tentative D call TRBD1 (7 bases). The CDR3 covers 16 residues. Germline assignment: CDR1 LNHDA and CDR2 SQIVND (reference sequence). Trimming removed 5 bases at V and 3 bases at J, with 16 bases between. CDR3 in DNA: TGTGCCAGTAGTCCCCTCCGCAGGGGGGACACCGGGGAGCTGTTTTTT. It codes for CASSPLRRGDTGELFF.

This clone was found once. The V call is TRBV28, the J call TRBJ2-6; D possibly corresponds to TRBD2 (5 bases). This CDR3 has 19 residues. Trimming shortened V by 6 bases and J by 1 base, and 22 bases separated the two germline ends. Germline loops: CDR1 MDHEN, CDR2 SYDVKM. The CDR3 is CASRGPPGSKESGANVLTF. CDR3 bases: TGTGCCAGCAGGGGCCCCCCGGGATCTAAAGAGTCTGGGGCCAACGTCCTGACTTTC.

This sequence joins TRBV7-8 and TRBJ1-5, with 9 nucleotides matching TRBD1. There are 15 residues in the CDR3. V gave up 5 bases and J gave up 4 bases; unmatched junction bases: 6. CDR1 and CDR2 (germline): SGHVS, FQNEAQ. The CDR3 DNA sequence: TGTGCCAGCAGCCTGGACAGGGGTGAGAATCAGCCCCAGCATTTT. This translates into CASSLDRGENQPQHF.

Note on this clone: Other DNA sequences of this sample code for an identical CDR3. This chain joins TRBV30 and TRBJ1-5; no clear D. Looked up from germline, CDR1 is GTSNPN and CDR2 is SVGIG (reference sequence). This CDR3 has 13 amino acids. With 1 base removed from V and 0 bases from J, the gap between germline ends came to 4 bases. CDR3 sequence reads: CAWSEDSNQPQHF. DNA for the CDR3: TGTGCCTGGAGTGAGGATAGCAATCAGCCCCAGCATTTT. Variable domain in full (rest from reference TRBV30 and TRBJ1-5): SQTIHQWPATLVQPVGSPLSLECTVEGTSNPNLYWYRQAAGRGLQLLFYSVGIGQISSEVPQNLSASRPQDRQFILSSKKLLLSDSGFYLCAWSEDSNQPQHFGDGTRLSIL.

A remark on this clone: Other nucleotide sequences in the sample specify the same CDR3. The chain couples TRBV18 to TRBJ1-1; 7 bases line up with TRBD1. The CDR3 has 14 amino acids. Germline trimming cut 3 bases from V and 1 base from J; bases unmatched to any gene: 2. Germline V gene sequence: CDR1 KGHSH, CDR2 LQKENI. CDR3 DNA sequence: TGTGCCAGCTCACCCCGGACAGGGAACACTGAAGCTTTCTTT. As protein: CASSPRTGNTEAFF.

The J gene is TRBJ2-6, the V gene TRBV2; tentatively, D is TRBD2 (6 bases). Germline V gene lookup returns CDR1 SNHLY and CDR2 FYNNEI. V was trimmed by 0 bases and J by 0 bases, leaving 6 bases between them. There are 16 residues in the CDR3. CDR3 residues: CASSEARGSGANVLTF. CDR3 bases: TGTGCCAGCAGTGAAGCGCGGGGCTCTGGGGCCAACGTCCTGACTTTC.

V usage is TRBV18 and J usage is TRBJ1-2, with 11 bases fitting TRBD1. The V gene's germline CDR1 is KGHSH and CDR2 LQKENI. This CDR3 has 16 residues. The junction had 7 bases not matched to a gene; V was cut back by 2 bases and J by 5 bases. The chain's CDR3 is CASSPSGQGAWYGYTF. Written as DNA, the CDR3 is TGTGCCAGCTCACCATCCGGACAGGGGGCTTGGTATGGCTACACCTTC.

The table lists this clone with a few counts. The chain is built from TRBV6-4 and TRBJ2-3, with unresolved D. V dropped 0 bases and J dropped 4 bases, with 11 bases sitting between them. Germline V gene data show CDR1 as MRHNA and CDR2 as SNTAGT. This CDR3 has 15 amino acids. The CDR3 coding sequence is TGTGCCAGCAGTGACTCCAGCCTTCCTTCAGATACGCAGTATTTT. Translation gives CASSDSSLPSDTQYF.

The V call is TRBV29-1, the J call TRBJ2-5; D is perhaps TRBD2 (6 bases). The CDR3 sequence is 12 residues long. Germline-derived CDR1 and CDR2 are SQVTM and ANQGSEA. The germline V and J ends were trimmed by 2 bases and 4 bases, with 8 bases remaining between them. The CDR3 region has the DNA TGCAGCGTTGAAAGTAGCGGAGAGACCCAGTACTTC. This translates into CSVESSGETQYF.

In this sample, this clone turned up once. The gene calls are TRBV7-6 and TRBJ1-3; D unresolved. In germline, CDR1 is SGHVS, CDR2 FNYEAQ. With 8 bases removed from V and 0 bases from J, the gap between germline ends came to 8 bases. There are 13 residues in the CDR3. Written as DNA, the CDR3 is TGTGCCAGCGCGCAGAGCTCTGGAAACACCATATATTTT. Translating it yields CASAQSSGNTIYF. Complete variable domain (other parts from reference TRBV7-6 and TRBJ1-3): GAGVSQSPRYKVTKRGQDVALRCDPISGHVSLYWYRQALGQGPEFLTYFNYEAQQDKSGLPNDRFSAERPEGSISTLTIQRTEQRDSAMYRCASAQSSGNTIYFGEGSWLTVV.

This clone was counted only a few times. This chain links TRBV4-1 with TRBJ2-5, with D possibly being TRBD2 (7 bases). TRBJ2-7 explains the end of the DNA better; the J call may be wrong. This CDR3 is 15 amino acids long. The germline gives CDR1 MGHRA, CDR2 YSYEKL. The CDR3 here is CASSPPGRGSYEQYF. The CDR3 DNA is TGCGCCAGCAGCCCCCCAGGGAGGGGGTCCTACGAGCAGTACTTC.